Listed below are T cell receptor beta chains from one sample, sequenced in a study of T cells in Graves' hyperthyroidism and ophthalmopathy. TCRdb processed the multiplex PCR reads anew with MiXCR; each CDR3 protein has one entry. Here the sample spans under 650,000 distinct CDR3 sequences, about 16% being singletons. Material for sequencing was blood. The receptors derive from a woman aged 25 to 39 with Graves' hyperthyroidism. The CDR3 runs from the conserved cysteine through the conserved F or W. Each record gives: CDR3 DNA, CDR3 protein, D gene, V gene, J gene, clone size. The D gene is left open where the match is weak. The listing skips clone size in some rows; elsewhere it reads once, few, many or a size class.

DNA: TGTGCCAGCAGTGAAGAGGGGACAGGGACGAACACTGAAGCTTTCTTT
CDR3: CASSEEGTGTNTEAFF
D: TRBD1
V: TRBV6-1
J: TRBJ1-1
size: many

DNA: TGTGCCAGCAGTGGCCGTCAGGGACCAGATACGCAGTATTTT
CDR3: CASSGRQGPDTQYF
D: .
V: TRBV2
J: TRBJ2-3
size: many

DNA: TGCAGCGTTTCGGCCCCTGGGGCCAACGTCCTGACTTTC
CDR3: CSVSAPGANVLTF
D: .
V: TRBV29-1
J: TRBJ2-6
size: .

DNA: TGTGCCAGCAGCCAAGGGGGCTCAGTAACAGATGGCTACACCTTC
CDR3: CASSQGGSVTDGYTF
D: .
V: TRBV3-1
J: TRBJ1-2
size: .

DNA: TGTGCCAGCAGTTTAGACCTACTCTCCTACGAGCAGTACTTC
CDR3: CASSLDLLSYEQYF
D: .
V: TRBV28
J: TRBJ2-7
size: many

DNA: TGTGCCAGCAGTTTCGGTGGGGAGCCCCCCTACGAGCAGTACTTC
CDR3: CASSFGGEPPYEQYF
D: .
V: TRBV27
J: TRBJ2-7
size: many

DNA: TGCAGTGCTAGGACTAGCGGGAGCGTCGGGGAGACCCAGTACTTC
CDR3: CSARTSGSVGETQYF
D: TRBD2
V: TRBV20-1
J: TRBJ2-5
size: .

DNA: TGTGCCAGCAGCTTAGGGCTAACTAATGAAAAACTGTTTTTT
CDR3: CASSLGLTNEKLFF
D: .
V: TRBV7-8
J: TRBJ1-4
size: many

DNA: TGTGCCAGCAGTTGGACTAGCGCCACAGATACGCAGTATTTT
CDR3: CASSWTSATDTQYF
D: TRBD2
V: TRBV27
J: TRBJ2-3
size: many

DNA: TGTGCCAGCAGCTTATTGCCTGCAGCCCTTTATGGCTACACCTTC
CDR3: CASSLLPAALYGYTF
D: .
V: TRBV7-8
J: TRBJ1-2
size: many

DNA: TGTGCCAGCAGTTACACGGGCGGGCCTTTGGAGCCCCAGCATTTT
CDR3: CASSYTGGPLEPQHF
D: .
V: TRBV27
J: TRBJ1-5
size: many

DNA: TGTGCCATCAGTAGCAGTGGGGGGCTCCAAGAGACCCAGTACTTC
CDR3: CAISSSGGLQETQYF
D: .
V: TRBV10-3
J: TRBJ2-5
size: .

DNA: TGTGCCAGCACCCGGGACTGGAACTACAATGAGCAGTTCTTC
CDR3: CASTRDWNYNEQFF
D: .
V: TRBV5-5
J: TRBJ2-1
size: many

DNA: TGTGCCAGCAGCTTGGTGTCAGGGACGAACACCGGGGAGCTGTTTTTT
CDR3: CASSLVSGTNTGELFF
D: .
V: TRBV5-4
J: TRBJ2-2
size: few

DNA: TGTGCCAGTGTCGACTACAATGAGCAGTTCTTC
CDR3: CASVDYNEQFF
D: .
V: TRBV6-1
J: TRBJ2-1
size: many

DNA: TGCGCCAGCAGCCAAGACTGGGGGAATACGCAGTATTTT
CDR3: CASSQDWGNTQYF
D: .
V: TRBV4-3
J: TRBJ2-3
size: many

DNA: TGTGCCAGCAGCTTAGATTGGGGGAAAGGGACAAGAAACACCATATATTTT
CDR3: CASSLDWGKGTRNTIYF
D: .
V: TRBV7-2
J: TRBJ1-3
size: few

DNA: TGTGCTAGTGGTTTGCAGCGGGATGGGGTGGGTGAGCAGTTCTTC
CDR3: CASGLQRDGVGEQFF
D: TRBD2
V: TRBV12-5
J: TRBJ2-1
size: few

DNA: TGTGCCAGCAGTCCCCCACTAATCACCCGGGACAGGGACTACGAGCAGTACTTC
CDR3: CASSPPLITRDRDYEQYF
D: TRBD1
V: TRBV12-3/TRBV12-4
J: TRBJ2-7
size: .

DNA: TGCGCCAGCAGCCACACAGGGGCCGAGCAGTACTTC
CDR3: CASSHTGAEQYF
D: TRBD1
V: TRBV4-1
J: TRBJ2-7
size: many

DNA: TGTGCCACCAGTGATTGGACAGACTCCACAGATACGCAGTATTTT
CDR3: CATSDWTDSTDTQYF
D: .
V: TRBV24-1
J: TRBJ2-3
size: .

DNA: TGTGCCAGCAGCCAAAGGGCGGGAGGGGGGCATGAGCAGTTCTTC
CDR3: CASSQRAGGGHEQFF
D: TRBD2
V: TRBV9
J: TRBJ2-1
size: .

DNA: TGCGCCAGCAGTGAGTCCGGGCAGCTGAACACTGAAGCTTTCTTT
CDR3: CASSESGQLNTEAFF
D: .
V: TRBV10-1
J: TRBJ1-1
size: many

DNA: TGTGCCAGTAGTATTTTGGGTAACACCGGGGAGCTGTTTTTT
CDR3: CASSILGNTGELFF
D: .
V: TRBV19
J: TRBJ2-2
size: .

DNA: TGTGCTAGTGGTTTGGTACTGGGCTTAGGTGGAAACACCATATATTTT
CDR3: CASGLVLGLGGNTIYF
D: .
V: TRBV12-5
J: TRBJ1-3
size: few

DNA: TGTGCCAGCAGTGCCGAGTGGAGGCCTAATTCACCCCTCCACTTT
CDR3: CASSAEWRPNSPLHF
D: .
V: TRBV2
J: TRBJ1-6
size: .

DNA: TGTGCCAGCACGGACCTGTACGAGCAGTACTTC
CDR3: CASTDLYEQYF
D: .
V: TRBV28
J: TRBJ2-7
size: many

DNA: TGTGCCAGCAGTCGTCCGGGACTAGCGGGACGGCCAGATACGCAGTATTTT
CDR3: CASSRPGLAGRPDTQYF
D: TRBD2
V: TRBV28
J: TRBJ2-3
size: .

DNA: TGCGCCAGCAGCTTGGGATTAGCGGGGTACCCCTCCTACGAGCAGTACTTC
CDR3: CASSLGLAGYPSYEQYF
D: TRBD2
V: TRBV5-1
J: TRBJ2-7
size: .

DNA: TGCGCCAGTACTTCTAGCGTCGAGCAGTACTTC
CDR3: CASTSSVEQYF
D: .
V: TRBV10-2
J: TRBJ2-7
size: .

DNA: TGTGCCAGTAGTATCCAGGGACTAGCGGGCGAGCAGTTCTTC
CDR3: CASSIQGLAGEQFF
D: TRBD2
V: TRBV19
J: TRBJ2-1
size: .

DNA: TGTGCCAGTAGTATTATAACAGGTAATCAGCCCCAGCATTTT
CDR3: CASSIITGNQPQHF
D: .
V: TRBV19
J: TRBJ1-5
size: .

DNA: TGTGCCAGCAGTTATCGCCGGGACAGGGGCTTTATTCAGTACTTC
CDR3: CASSYRRDRGFIQYF
D: TRBD1
V: TRBV7-2
J: TRBJ2-4
size: .

DNA: TGCGCCAGCAGCCGTGGACTAGCGGGAGGCCCGAGCTCCTACAATGAGCAGTTCTTC
CDR3: CASSRGLAGGPSSYNEQFF
D: TRBD2
V: TRBV5-1
J: TRBJ2-1
size: many

DNA: TGTGCCAGCAGTGAGGCGACATTTTACGAGCAGTACTTC
CDR3: CASSEATFYEQYF
D: .
V: TRBV6-1
J: TRBJ2-7
size: many

DNA: TGTGCCAGTAGCGCCCAAGAGGAGGAAGCTTTCTTT
CDR3: CASSAQEEEAFF
D: .
V: TRBV19
J: TRBJ1-1
size: many

DNA: TGTGCCAGCAGTTACTCGGGGGGAGATACGCAGTATTTT
CDR3: CASSYSGGDTQYF
D: .
V: TRBV6-5
J: TRBJ2-3
size: many